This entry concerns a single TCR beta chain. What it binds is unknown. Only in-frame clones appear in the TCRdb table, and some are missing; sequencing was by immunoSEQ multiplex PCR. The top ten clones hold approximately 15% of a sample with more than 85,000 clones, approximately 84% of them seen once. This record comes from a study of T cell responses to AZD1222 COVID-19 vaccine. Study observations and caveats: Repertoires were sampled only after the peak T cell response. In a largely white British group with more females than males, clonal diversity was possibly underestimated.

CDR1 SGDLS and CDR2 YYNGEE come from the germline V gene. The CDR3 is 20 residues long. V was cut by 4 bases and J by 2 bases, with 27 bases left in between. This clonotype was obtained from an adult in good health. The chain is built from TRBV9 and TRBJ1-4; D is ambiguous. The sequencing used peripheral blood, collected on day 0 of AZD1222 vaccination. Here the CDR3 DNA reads TGTGCCAGCAGCACTCGACGGTCAGCTGGGAGCGGTTCGACTAATGAAAAACTGTTTTTT. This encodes CASSTRRSAGSGSTNEKLFF. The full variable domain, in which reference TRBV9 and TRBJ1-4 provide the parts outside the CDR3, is DSGVTQTPKHLITATGQRVTLRCSPRSGDLSVYWYQQSLDQGLQFLIQYYNGEERAKGNILERFSAQQFPDLHSELNLSSLELGDSALYFCASSTRRSAGSGSTNEKLFFGSGTQLSVL.